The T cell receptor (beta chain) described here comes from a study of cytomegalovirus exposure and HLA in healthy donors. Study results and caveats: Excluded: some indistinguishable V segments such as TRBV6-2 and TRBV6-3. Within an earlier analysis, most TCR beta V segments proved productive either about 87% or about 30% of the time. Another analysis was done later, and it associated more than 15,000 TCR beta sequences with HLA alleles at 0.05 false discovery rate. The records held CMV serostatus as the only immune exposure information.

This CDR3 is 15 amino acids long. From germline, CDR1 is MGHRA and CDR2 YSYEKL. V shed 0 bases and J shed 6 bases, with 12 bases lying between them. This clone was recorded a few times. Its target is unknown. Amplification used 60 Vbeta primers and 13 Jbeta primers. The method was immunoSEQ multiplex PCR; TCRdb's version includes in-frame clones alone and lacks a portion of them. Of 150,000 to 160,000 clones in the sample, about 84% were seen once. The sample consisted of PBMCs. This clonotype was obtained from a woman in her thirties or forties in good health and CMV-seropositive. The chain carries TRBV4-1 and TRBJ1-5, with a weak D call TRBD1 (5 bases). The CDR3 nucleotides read TGCGCCAGCAGCCAAGACCAGCCCAGGGTTCAGCCCCAGCATTTT. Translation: CASSQDQPRVQPQHF.